This T cell receptor beta chain comes out of a study of blood T cell repertoires in COVID-19. Germline values: CDR1 SGHTA, CDR2 FQGNSA. Trimming took 1 base from V and 1 from J, leaving 8 bases between them. The CDR3 runs 15 residues. As originally analysed: How many nucleated cells were present was estimated from reference gene primer amplification. Assay used: immunoSEQ multiplex PCR; TCRdb lists only in-frame clones, some missing. V, J and clone size reflect that table, while D and trimming were determined from the DNA. The sample contains approximately 260,000 clones, 70% to 90% of which appear only once. A word on this clone: Other nucleotide sequences in the sample specify the same CDR3.

This receptor was identified in a woman in her thirties or forties who had recovered from COVID-19. Sequencing was done on a sample of peripheral blood. The chain uses TRBV7-2 and TRBJ1-5; the D gene is possibly TRBD1 (6 bases). CDR3 sequence (DNA): TGTGCCAGCAGCTTAGGAGGGGGAAGCAATCAGCCCCAGCATTTT. Translated: CASSLGGGSNQPQHF.